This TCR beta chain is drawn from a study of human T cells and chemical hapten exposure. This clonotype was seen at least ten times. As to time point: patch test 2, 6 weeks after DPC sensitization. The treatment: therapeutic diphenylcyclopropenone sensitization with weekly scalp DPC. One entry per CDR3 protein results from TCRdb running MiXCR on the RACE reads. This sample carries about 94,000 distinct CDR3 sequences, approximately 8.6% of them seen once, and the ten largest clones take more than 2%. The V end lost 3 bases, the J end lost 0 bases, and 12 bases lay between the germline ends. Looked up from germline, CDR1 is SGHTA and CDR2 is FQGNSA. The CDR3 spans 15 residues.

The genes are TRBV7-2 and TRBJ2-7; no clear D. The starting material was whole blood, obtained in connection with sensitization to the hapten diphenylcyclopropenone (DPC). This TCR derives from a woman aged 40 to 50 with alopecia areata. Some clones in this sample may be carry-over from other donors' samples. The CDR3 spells CASSFSTSSSYEQYF. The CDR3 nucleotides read TGTGCCAGCAGCTTTTCGACTTCTAGCTCCTACGAGCAGTACTTC.